This T cell receptor (beta chain) was retrieved from a study of blood T cell repertoires in COVID-19. The wider study: Italy, Spain and the United States were the sources of the convalescent and acute COVID-19 samples.

Original analysis: By means of reference gene primer amplification, nucleated cell counts were estimated. Profiled with immunoSEQ multiplex PCR; TCRdb holds only in-frame clones, not every one. Clonal size and the V and J genes are those of that table, whereas D and trimming came from the DNA. This sample yields 100,000 or so clones, of which around 87% are seen a single time; about 9.9% belongs to the top ten. The CDR3 covers 15 residues. CDR1 is MGHRA, CDR2 YSYEKL, per germline. The junction had 6 bases not matched to a gene; V was cut back by 1 base and J by 6 bases. The rearrangement links TRBV4-1 to TRBJ1-1; 9 bases fit TRBD1. The sample was peripheral blood. This clonotype was sampled from a woman aged 30 to 39 with acute or convalescent COVID-19. The CDR3: CASSQGDREIAEAFF. In DNA, the CDR3 is TGCGCCAGCAGCCAAGGGGACAGGGAAATTGCTGAAGCTTTCTTT.